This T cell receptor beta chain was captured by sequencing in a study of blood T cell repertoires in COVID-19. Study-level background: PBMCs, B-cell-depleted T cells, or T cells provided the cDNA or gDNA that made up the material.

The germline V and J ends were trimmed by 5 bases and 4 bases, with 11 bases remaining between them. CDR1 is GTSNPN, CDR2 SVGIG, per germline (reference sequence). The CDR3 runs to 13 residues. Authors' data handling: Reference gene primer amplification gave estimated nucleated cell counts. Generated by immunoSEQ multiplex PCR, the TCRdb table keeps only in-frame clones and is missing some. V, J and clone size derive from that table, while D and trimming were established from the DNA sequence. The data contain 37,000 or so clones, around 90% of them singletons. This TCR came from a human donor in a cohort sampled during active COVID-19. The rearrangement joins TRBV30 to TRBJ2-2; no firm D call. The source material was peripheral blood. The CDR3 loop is CAWEAGSTGELFF. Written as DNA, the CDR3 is TGTGCCTGGGAAGCAGGAAGCACCGGGGAGCTGTTTTTT.